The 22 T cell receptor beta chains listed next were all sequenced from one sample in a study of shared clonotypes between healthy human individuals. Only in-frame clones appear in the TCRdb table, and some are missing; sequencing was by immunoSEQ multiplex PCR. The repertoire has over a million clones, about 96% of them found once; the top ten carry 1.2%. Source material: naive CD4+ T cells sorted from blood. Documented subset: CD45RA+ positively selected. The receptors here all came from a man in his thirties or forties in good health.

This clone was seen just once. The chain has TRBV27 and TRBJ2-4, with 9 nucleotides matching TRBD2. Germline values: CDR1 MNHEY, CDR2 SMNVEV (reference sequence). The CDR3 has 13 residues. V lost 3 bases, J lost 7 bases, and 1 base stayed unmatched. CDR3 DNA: TGTGCCAGCAGTTTCAGCGGGAGGAACATTCAGTACTTC. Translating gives CASSFSGRNIQYF.

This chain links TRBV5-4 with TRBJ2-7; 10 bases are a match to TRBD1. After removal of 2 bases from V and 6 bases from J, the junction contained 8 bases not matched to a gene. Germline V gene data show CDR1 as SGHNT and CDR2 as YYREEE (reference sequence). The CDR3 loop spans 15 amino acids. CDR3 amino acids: CASSFRTGGYGEQYF. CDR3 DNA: TGTGCCAGCAGCTTTAGGACAGGGGGATACGGCGAGCAGTACTTC. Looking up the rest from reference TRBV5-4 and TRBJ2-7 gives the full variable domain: ETGVTQSPTHLIKTRGQQVTLRCSSQSGHNTVSWYQQALGQGPQFIFQYYREEENGRGNFPPRFSGLQFPNYSSELNVNALELDDSALYLCASSFRTGGYGEQYFGPGTRLTVT.

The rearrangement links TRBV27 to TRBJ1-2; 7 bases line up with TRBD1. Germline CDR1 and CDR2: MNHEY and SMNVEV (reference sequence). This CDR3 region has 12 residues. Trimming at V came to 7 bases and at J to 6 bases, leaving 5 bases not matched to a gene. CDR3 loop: CASKQGFNGYTF. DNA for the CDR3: TGTGCCAGCAAACAGGGGTTTAATGGCTACACCTTC.

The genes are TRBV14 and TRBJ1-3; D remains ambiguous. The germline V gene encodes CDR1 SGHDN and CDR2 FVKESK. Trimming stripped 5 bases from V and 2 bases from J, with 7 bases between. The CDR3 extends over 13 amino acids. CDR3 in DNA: TGTGCCAGCAGCTTTAACACTGGAAACACCATATATTTT. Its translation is CASSFNTGNTIYF.

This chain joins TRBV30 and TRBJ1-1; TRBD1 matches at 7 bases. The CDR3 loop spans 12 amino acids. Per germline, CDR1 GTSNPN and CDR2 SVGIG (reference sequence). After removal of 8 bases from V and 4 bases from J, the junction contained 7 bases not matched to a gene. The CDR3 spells CARDREVTEAFF. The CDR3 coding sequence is TGTGCCCGCGACAGGGAGGTCACTGAAGCTTTCTTT.

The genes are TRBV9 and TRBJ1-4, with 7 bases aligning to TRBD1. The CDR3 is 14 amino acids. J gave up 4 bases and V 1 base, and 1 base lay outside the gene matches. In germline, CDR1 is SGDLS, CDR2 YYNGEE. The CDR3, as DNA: TGTGCCAGCAGCGTACAGGGGGGTAATGAAAAACTGTTTTTT. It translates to CASSVQGGNEKLFF.

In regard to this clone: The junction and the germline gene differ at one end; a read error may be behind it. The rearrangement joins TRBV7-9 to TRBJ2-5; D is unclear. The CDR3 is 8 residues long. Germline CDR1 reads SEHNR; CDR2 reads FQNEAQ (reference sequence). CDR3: CASSLIHF. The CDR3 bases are TGTGCCAGCAGCTTAATCCACTTC.

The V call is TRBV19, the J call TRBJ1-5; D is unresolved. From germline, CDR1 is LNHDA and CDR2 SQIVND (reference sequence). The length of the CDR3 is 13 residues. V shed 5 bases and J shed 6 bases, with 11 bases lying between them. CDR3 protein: CASSPLRGQPQHF. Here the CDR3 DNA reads TGTGCCAGTAGTCCCCTCCGTGGTCAGCCCCAGCATTTT.

CDR3 sequence: CASTLTQGGNTEAFF. The CDR3, as DNA: TGTGCCAGCACCCTAACTCAGGGAGGCAACACTGAAGCTTTCTTT. The genes are TRBV6-5 and TRBJ1-1, with D possibly being TRBD1 (5 bases). This CDR3 spans 15 amino acids. Per the germline V gene, CDR1 is MNHEY and CDR2 is SVGAGI. V lost 7 bases and J lost 2, with 17 bases in between.

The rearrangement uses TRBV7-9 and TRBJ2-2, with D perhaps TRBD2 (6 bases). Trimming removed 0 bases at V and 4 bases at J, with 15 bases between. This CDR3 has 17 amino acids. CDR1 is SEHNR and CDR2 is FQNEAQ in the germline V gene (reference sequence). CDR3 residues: CASSLAVLRDGTGELFF. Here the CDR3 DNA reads TGTGCCAGCAGCTTAGCGGTGTTGCGGGACGGCACCGGGGAGCTGTTTTTT.

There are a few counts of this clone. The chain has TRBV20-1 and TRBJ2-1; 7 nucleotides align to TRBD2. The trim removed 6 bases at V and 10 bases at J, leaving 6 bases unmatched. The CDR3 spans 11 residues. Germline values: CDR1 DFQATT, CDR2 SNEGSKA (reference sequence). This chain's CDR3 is CSAPGLPEQFF. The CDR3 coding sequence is TGCAGTGCCCCGGGACTACCGGAGCAGTTCTTC.

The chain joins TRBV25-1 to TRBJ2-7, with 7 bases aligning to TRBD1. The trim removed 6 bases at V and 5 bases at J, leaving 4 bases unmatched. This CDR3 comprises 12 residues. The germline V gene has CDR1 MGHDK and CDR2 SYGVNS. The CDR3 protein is CASRRGQNEQYF. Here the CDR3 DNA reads TGTGCCAGCAGGAGGGGACAGAACGAGCAGTACTTC.

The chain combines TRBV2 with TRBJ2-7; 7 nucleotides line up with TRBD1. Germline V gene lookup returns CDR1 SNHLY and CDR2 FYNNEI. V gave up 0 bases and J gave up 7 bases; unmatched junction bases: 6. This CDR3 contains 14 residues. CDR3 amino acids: CASSEAARGREQYF. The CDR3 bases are TGTGCCAGCAGTGAAGCGGCCAGGGGGAGAGAGCAGTACTTC.

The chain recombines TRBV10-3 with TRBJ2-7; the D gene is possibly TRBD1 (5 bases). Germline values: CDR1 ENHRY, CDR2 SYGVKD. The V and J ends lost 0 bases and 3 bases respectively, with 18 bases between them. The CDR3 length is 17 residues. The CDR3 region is CAISESAAGKAHYEQYF. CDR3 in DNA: TGTGCCATCAGTGAGTCAGCAGCAGGGAAGGCACACTACGAGCAGTACTTC.

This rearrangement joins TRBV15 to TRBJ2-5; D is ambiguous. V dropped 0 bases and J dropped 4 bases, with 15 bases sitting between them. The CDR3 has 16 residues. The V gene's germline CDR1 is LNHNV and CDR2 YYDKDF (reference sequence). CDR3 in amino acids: CATSRESSRRPETQYF. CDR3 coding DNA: TGTGCCACCAGCAGAGAATCGAGTAGGCGGCCAGAGACCCAGTACTTC.

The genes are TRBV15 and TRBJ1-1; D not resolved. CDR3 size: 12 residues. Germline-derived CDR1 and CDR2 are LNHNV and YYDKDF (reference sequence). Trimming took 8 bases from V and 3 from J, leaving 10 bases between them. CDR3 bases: TGTGCCACCGTGGACGATCACACTGAAGCTTTCTTT. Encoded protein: CATVDDHTEAFF.

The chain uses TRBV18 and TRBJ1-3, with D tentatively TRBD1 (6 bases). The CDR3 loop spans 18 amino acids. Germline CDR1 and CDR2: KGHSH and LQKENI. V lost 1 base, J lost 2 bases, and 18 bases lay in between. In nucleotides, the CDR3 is TGTGCCAGCTCACCACGGTCACAGGGAATGGGTACTGGAAACACCATATATTTT. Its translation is CASSPRSQGMGTGNTIYF.

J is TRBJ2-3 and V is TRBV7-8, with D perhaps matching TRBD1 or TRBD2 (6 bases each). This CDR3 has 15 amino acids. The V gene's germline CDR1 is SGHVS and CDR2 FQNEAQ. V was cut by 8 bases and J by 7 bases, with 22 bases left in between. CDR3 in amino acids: CASASGGWGSNTQYF. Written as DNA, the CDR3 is TGTGCCAGCGCCTCCGGGGGCTGGGGTTCGAATACGCAGTATTTT.

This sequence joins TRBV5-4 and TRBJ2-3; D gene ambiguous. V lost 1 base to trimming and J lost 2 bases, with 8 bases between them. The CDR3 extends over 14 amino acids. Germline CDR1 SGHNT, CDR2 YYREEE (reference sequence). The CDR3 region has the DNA TGTGCCAGCAGCTTGTTCAGCTACACAGATACGCAGTATTTT. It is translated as CASSLFSYTDTQYF.

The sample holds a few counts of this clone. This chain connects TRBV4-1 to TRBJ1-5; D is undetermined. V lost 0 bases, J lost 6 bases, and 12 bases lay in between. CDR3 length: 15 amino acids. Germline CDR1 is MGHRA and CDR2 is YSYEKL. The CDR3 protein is CASSQDQPGGQPQHF. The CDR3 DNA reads TGCGCCAGCAGCCAAGATCAACCGGGCGGTCAGCCCCAGCATTTT.

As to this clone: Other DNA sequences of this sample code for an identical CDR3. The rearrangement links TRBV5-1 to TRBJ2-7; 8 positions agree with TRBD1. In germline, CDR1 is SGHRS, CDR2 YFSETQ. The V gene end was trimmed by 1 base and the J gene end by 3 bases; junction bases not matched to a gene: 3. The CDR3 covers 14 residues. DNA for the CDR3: TGCGCCAGCAGCTTGACAGGACAGGGCTACGAGCAGTACTTC. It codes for CASSLTGQGYEQYF.

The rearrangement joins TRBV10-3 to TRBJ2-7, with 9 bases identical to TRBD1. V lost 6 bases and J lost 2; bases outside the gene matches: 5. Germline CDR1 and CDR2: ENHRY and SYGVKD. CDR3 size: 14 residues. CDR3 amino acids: CAISQGQGTYEQYF. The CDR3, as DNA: TGTGCCATCAGCCAAGGACAGGGGACCTACGAGCAGTACTTC.